Below are 9 T cell receptor beta chains sequenced from a single sample in a study of beta chain features in type 1 diabetes. Expressed TCRB transcripts were sequenced, since all the RNA that had been isolated was reverse transcribed. Produced via immunoSEQ multiplex PCR; TCRdb's table is partial and in-frame only. The top ten hold about 0.044% of the sample, which has about 350,000 clones, around a fifth seen once. The sample was naive CD4+ T cells from blood. The receptors here all came from a woman aged 18 to 35 in good health.

Only a few counts were recorded for this clone. The rearrangement links TRBV7-2 to TRBJ1-2; 12 positions match TRBD1. The germline V gene encodes CDR1 SGHTA and CDR2 FQGNSA. This CDR3 has 15 residues. V was pared by 3 bases and J by 7 bases, with 6 bases of the junction left unmatched. CDR3 sequence reads: CASSFGTGGESGYTF. The CDR3 DNA reads TGTGCCAGCAGCTTTGGGACAGGGGGCGAGAGTGGCTACACCTTC.

The chain uses TRBV2 and TRBJ1-4, with D maybe TRBD1 (6 bases). V shed 3 bases and J shed 8 bases, with 13 bases lying between them. This CDR3 contains 14 residues. Germline lookup yields CDR1 SNHLY and CDR2 FYNNEI. CDR3 bases: TGTGCCAGCAGTGATGGCAGGGGTGAAGAAAAACTGTTTTTT. Protein product: CASSDGRGEEKLFF.

This clone was picked up a small number of times. The V call is TRBV14, the J call TRBJ1-6; the D gene is possibly TRBD1 (6 bases). CDR3 length equals 14 residues. Germline V gene sequence: CDR1 SGHDN, CDR2 FVKESK. Trimming stripped 1 base from V and 8 bases from J, with 9 bases between. The CDR3 DNA follows: TGTGCCAGCAGCCAAGGACAGGTCTATTCACCCCTCCACTTT. Its translation: CASSQGQVYSPLHF.

The chain recombines TRBV18 with TRBJ1-3; D is ambiguous. Germline V CDR1 and CDR2: KGHSH, LQKENI. CDR3 length: 15 amino acids. Trimming left V 3 bases short and J 0 bases short, with 9 bases between. This CDR3 reads CASSPLGVSGNTIYF. CDR3 in DNA: TGTGCCAGCTCACCCCTAGGCGTCTCTGGAAACACCATATATTTT.

J is TRBJ2-3 and V is TRBV4-3; D not resolved. V shed 0 bases and J shed 4 bases, with 11 bases lying between them. This CDR3 is built from 15 residues. CDR1 LGHNA and CDR2 YSLEER come from the germline V gene. The CDR3 DNA sequence: TGCGCCAGCAGCCAAGACCCGCTGAGTTCAGATACGCAGTATTTT. It specifies CASSQDPLSSDTQYF.

This clone came up a few times. This chain uses TRBV13 with TRBJ1-3; TRBD1 is a possible D gene (5 bases). Germline CDR1 is PRHDT and CDR2 is FYEKMQ (reference sequence). The CDR3 is 14 amino acids. V was trimmed by 4 bases and J by 5 bases, leaving 12 bases between them. In DNA form, the CDR3 reads TGTGCCAGCAGCTCGCGCGGGGGGAGAAACACCATATATTTT. Its translation: CASSSRGGRNTIYF.

The chain uses TRBV5-5 and TRBJ1-2; D remains unclear. The CDR3 loop spans 12 amino acids. From germline, CDR1 is SGHKS and CDR2 YYEKEE (reference sequence). V shed 2 bases and J shed 7 bases, with 9 bases lying between them. The CDR3 protein is CASSFGGSGYTF. In DNA, the CDR3 is TGTGCCAGCAGCTTTGGAGGGTCTGGCTACACCTTC.

The chain links TRBV30 to TRBJ2-1; TRBD2 agrees at 7 bases. The germline gives CDR1 GTSNPN, CDR2 SVGIG (reference sequence). Losses at the gene ends were 4 bases for V and 1 base for J; bases not matched to a gene: 10. This CDR3 has 16 amino acids. CDR3 nucleotide sequence: TGTGCCTGGACCATGGGGGGGACTCTTTCCTACAATGAGCAGTTCTTC. This gives the protein CAWTMGGTLSYNEQFF.

The chain employs TRBV13 and TRBJ2-1, with 14 bases lining up with TRBD2. In germline, CDR1 is PRHDT, CDR2 FYEKMQ (reference sequence). Losses at the gene ends were 3 bases for V and 11 bases for J; bases not matched to a gene: 15. The CDR3 loop spans 18 amino acids. The CDR3 DNA sequence: TGTGCCAGCAGCTTGTTAACTCGACTAGCGGGGGGGCCACCCCAGCAGTTCTTC. Translated, it gives CASSLLTRLAGGPPQQFF.